This T cell receptor beta chain was recorded in a study of memory CD4+ T cells and cytomegalovirus serostatus. The CDR3 consists of 16 residues. V was clipped by 0 bases and J by 1 base, with 9 bases between them. Germline CDR1 reads ENHRY; CDR2 reads SYGVKD. Here immunoSEQ multiplex PCR was the method, and the copy in TCRdb shows in-frame clones only, minus some. The profile shows 35,000 to 50,000 clones, 75% to 85% of them singletons. This clone is a singleton in its sample. Single viable CD3+CD4+CD8-CD45RO+ cells were sorted as the memory CD4+ T cells. This sequence originates from an adult in good health and CMV-seronegative. This chain joins TRBV10-3 and TRBJ2-2; D gene uncertain. Material: memory CD4+ T cells from blood. CDR3 loop: CAISESGLVNTGELFF. In DNA form, the CDR3 reads TGTGCCATCAGTGAGTCGGGGTTGGTGAACACCGGGGAGCTGTTTTTT.